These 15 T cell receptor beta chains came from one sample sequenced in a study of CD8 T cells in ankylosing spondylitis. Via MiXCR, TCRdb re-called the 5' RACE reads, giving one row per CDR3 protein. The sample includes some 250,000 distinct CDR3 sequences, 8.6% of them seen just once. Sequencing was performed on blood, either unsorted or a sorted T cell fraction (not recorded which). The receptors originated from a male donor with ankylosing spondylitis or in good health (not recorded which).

In DNA, the CDR3 is TGTGCCTTGGGGAGAGGAGAAACCGGGGAGCTGTTTTTT. It yields the protein CALGRGETGELFF. V gene TRBV30 combines with J gene TRBJ2-2; the D gene is possibly TRBD2 (5 bases). V was pared by 7 bases and J by 5 bases, with 14 bases between. Germline V gene sequence: CDR1 GTSNPN, CDR2 SVGIG (reference sequence). This CDR3 comprises 13 residues.

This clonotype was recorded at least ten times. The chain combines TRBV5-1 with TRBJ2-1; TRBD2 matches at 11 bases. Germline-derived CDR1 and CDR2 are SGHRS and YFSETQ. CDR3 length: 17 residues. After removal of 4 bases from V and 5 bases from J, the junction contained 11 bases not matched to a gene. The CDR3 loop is CASSPVEGLAVNNEQFF. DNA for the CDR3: TGCGCCAGCAGCCCTGTGGAGGGACTAGCGGTTAACAATGAGCAGTTCTTC.

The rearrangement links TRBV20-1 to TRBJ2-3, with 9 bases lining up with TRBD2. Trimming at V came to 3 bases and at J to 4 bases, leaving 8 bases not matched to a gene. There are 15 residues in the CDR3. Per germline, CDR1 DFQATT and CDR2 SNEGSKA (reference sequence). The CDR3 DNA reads TGCAGTGCTAGTAGGGAGGTAGCGGGAGCAGATACGCAGTATTTT. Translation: CSASREVAGADTQYF.

This CDR3 reads CSVLGQPSYEQYF. The CDR3 DNA reads TGCAGCGTTCTGGGACAACCCTCCTACGAGCAGTACTTC. This chain joins TRBV29-1 and TRBJ2-7, with a weak D call TRBD1 (6 bases). CDR1 is SQVTM and CDR2 is ANQGSEA in the germline V gene. This CDR3 comprises 13 residues. Trimming took off 5 bases at V and 0 bases at J, with 11 bases between the two ends.

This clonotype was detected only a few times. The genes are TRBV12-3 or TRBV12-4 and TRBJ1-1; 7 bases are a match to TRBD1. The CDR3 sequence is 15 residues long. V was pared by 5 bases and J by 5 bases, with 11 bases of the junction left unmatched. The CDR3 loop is CASSKRQGGVTEAFF. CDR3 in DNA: TGTGCCAGCAGTAAACGACAGGGAGGGGTGACTGAAGCTTTCTTT.

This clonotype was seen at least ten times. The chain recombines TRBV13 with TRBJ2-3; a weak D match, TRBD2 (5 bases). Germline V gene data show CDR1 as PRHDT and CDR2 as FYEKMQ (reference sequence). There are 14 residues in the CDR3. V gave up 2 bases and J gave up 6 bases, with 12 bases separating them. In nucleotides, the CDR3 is TGTGCCAGCAGCTTAACCGGGAATCTCGATACGCAGTATTTT. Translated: CASSLTGNLDTQYF. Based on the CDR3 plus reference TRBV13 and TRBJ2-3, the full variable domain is AAGVIQSPRHLIKEKRETATLKCYPIPRHDTVYWYQQGPGQDPQFLISFYEKMQSDKGSIPDRFSAQQFSDYHSELNMSSLELGDSALYFCASSLTGNLDTQYFGPGTRLTVL.

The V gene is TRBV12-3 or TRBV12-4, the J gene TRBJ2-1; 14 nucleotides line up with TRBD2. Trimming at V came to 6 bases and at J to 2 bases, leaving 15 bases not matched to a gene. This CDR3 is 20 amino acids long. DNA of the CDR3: TGTGCCAGCAGCCACCCCGGGACTAGCGGGAGTAAGGGGCCCTACAATGAGCAGTTCTTC. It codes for CASSHPGTSGSKGPYNEQFF.

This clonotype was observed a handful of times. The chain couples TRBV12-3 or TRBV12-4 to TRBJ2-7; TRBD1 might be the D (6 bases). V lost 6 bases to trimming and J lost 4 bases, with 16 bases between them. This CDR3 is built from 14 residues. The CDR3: CASRGHTPGYEQYF. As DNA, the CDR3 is TGTGCCAGCAGGGGACATACCCCGGGTTACGAGCAGTACTTC.

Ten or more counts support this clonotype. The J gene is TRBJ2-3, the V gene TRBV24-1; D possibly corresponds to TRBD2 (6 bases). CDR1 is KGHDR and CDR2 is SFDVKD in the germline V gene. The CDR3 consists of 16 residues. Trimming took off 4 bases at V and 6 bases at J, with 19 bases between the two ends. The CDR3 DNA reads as TGTGCCACCAGTGACCCAGCCGCGGGAAGACGGGATACGCAGTATTTT. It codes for CATSDPAAGRRDTQYF.

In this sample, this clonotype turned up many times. CDR3: CATSDTGDNTGELFF. Written as DNA, the CDR3 is TGTGCCACCAGTGATACAGGGGACAACACCGGGGAGCTGTTTTTT. V is TRBV24-1 and J is TRBJ2-2; 7 nucleotides match TRBD1. Germline V gene data show CDR1 as KGHDR and CDR2 as SFDVKD. This CDR3 has 15 amino acids. Trimming took 3 bases from V and 2 from J; bases not matched to a gene: 2.

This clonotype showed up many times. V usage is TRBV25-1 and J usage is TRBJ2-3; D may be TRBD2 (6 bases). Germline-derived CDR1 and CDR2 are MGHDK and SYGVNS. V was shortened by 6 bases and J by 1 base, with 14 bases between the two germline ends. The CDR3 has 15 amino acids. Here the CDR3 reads CASSVGGIRTDTQYF. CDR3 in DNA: TGTGCCAGCAGCGTTGGGGGGATTCGCACAGATACGCAGTATTTT.

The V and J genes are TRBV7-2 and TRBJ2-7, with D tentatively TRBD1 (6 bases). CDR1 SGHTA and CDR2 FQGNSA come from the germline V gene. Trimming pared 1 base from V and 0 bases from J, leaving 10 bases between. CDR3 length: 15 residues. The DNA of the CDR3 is TGTGCCAGCAGCTTAGGTGGGGGCGCCTCCTACGAGCAGTACTTC. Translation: CASSLGGGASYEQYF. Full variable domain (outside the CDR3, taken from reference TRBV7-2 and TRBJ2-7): GAGVSQSPSNKVTEKGKDVELRCDPISGHTALYWYRQSLGQGLEFLIYFQGNSAPDKSGLPSDRFSAERTGGSVSTLTIQRTQQEDSAVYLCASSLGGGASYEQYFGPGTRLTVT.

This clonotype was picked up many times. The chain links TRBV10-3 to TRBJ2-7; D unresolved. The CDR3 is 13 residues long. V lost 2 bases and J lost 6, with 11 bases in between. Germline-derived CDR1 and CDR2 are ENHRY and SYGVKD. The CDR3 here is CAISETTGSEQYF. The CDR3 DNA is TGTGCCATCAGTGAGACGACGGGTTCCGAGCAGTACTTC.

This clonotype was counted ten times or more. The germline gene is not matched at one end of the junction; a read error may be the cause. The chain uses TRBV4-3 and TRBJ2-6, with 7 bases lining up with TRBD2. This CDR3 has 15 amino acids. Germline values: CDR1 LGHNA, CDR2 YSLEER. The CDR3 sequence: CASSQRGSGANVLTF. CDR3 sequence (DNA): TGTGCCAGCAGTCAGCGGGGCTCTGGGGCCAACGTCCTGACTTTC.

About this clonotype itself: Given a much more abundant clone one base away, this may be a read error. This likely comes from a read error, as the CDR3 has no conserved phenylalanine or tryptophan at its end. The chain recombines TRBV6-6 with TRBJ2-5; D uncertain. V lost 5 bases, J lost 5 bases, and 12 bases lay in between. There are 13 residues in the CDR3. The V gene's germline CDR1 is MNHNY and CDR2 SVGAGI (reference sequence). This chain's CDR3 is CASSKLSTETQYL. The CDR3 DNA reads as TGTGCCAGCAGTAAGCTCTCTACGGAGACCCAGTACCTC.